This T cell receptor (beta chain) appears in the sequencing data of a study of neoadjuvant anti-PD-1 for oral cavity cancer. The CDR3 is made up of 14 amino acids. V lost 3 bases and J 5 bases, leaving 12 bases between the germline ends. The V gene's germline CDR1 is SGHNT and CDR2 YYREEE (reference sequence). The sample's time point: after neoadjuvant nivolumab, at surgical resection. These newly diagnosed stage II-IVA oral cavity squamous cell carcinoma patients had no prior systemic or radiation treatment. The method was immunoSEQ multiplex PCR; TCRdb's version includes in-frame clones alone and lacks a portion of them. The sample lists fewer than 15,000 clones, approximately 72% occurring once.

The source is a person aged 35 to 85 with oral cavity squamous cell carcinoma. The rearrangement uses TRBV5-4 and TRBJ2-1; D is unresolved. The specimen comprised PBMCs, sampled after nivolumab (anti-PD-1) treatment. CDR3 residues: CASSWSSGNNEQFF. CDR3 sequence (DNA): TGTGCCAGCAGCTGGAGTAGTGGAAACAATGAGCAGTTCTTC.